Below are 14 T cell receptor beta chains sequenced from a single sample in a study of cytomegalovirus exposure and HLA in healthy donors. PCR was performed using 60 Vbeta and 13 Jbeta primers. Only in-frame clones appear in the TCRdb table, and some are missing; sequencing was by immunoSEQ multiplex PCR. The sample includes around 120,000 clones, about 83% seen only once; the top ten take 1% to 1.5%. What was sequenced was PBMCs. These receptors were taken from a girl aged 2 to 9 in good health and CMV-seronegative.

The chain is built from TRBV28 and TRBJ1-4; the D is unclear. V was cut by 1 base and J by 2 bases, with 5 bases left in between. Germline values: CDR1 MDHEN, CDR2 SYDVKM. The CDR3 extends over 14 amino acids. As DNA, the CDR3 is TGTGCCAGCAGTTTATACGGGACTAATGAAAAACTGTTTTTT. This encodes CASSLYGTNEKLFF.

The chain couples TRBV9 to TRBJ1-3; D not resolved. CDR1 is SGDLS, CDR2 YYNGEE, per germline. Trimming left V 5 bases short and J 9 bases short, with 12 bases between. This CDR3 is built from 12 residues. CDR3 region: CASRTSGGTIYF. In DNA, the CDR3 is TGTGCCAGCAGAACCTCAGGTGGCACCATATATTTT.

The chain links TRBV10-1 to TRBJ2-1, with 7 nucleotides matching TRBD1. The CDR3 contains 15 residues. From germline, CDR1 is WNHNN and CDR2 SYGVQD (reference sequence). V was pared by 6 bases and J by 2 bases, with 7 bases of the junction left unmatched. CDR3 sequence: CASSFPGQTYNEQFF. The CDR3 DNA sequence: TGCGCCAGCAGCTTCCCGGGACAGACCTACAATGAGCAGTTCTTC.

V is TRBV18 and J is TRBJ1-2; a possible D gene is TRBD1 (5 bases). Trimming cost V 3 bases and J 5 bases, with 13 bases left between them. The CDR3 extends over 14 amino acids. Per the germline V gene, CDR1 is KGHSH and CDR2 is LQKENI. CDR3 protein: CASSPQGGEYGYTF. The CDR3 nucleotides read TGTGCCAGCTCACCCCAGGGAGGTGAATATGGCTACACCTTC.

The rearrangement uses TRBV5-6 and TRBJ2-3; 9 positions match TRBD2. With 5 bases clipped from V and 0 bases from J, the junction kept 7 bases outside the gene matches. The CDR3 loop spans 16 amino acids. Germline values: CDR1 SGHDT, CDR2 YYEEEE. CDR3 sequence reads: CASRLAGRASTDTQYF. The CDR3 DNA is TGTGCCAGCAGACTAGCGGGTCGTGCTAGCACAGATACGCAGTATTTT.

The chain is built from TRBV5-1 and TRBJ2-3, with 9 nucleotides matching TRBD2. The germline gives CDR1 SGHRS, CDR2 YFSETQ. CDR3 length: 16 residues. Germline trimming cut 4 bases from V and 0 bases from J; bases unmatched to any gene: 6. The CDR3 DNA is TGCGCCAGCAGCACCCGACTAGCGGCTAGCACAGATACGCAGTATTTT. Translating it yields CASSTRLAASTDTQYF. The full variable domain, its missing parts supplied by reference TRBV5-1 and TRBJ2-3, is KAGVTQTPRYLIKTRGQQVTLSCSPISGHRSVSWYQQTPGQGLQFLFEYFSETQRNKGNFPGRFSGRQFSNSRSEMNVSTLELGDSALYLCASSTRLAASTDTQYFGPGTRLTVL.

DNA for the CDR3: TGTGCCAGCTTGGATCTGGCGGGACTGAGCTCCTACGAGCAGTACTTC. Residues: CASLDLAGLSSYEQYF. The V gene is TRBV2, the J gene TRBJ2-7, with a possible D match to TRBD2 (6 bases). Germline CDR1 is SNHLY and CDR2 is FYNNEI. Deletions cut 8 bases from V and 0 bases from J, with 20 bases between. This CDR3 region has 16 residues.

This sequence joins TRBV2 and TRBJ2-3; D may be TRBD2 (5 bases). The length of the CDR3 is 15 residues. In germline, CDR1 is SNHLY, CDR2 FYNNEI. The V end lost 5 bases, the J end lost 0 bases, and 12 bases lay between the germline ends. In DNA form, the CDR3 reads TGTGCCAGCAGTAGAGAGAGCGGTAGCACAGATACGCAGTATTTT. It encodes CASSRESGSTDTQYF.

This clone was seen a single time. The CDR3 reads CASSQVDCVSQPQHF. As DNA, the CDR3 is TGCGCCAGCAGTCAAGTAGACTGTGTAAGTCAGCCCCAGCATTTT. The chain couples TRBV23-1 to TRBJ1-5; no clear D gene. TRBV23-1 is an ORF, with its function uncertain. The CDR3 is 15 residues long. V gave up 2 bases and J gave up 6 bases, with 14 bases separating them.

The chain recombines TRBV15 with TRBJ2-3; tentative D call: TRBD1 (6 bases). V was pared by 5 bases and J by 6 bases, with 24 bases between. The CDR3 has 17 amino acids. Germline values: CDR1 LNHNV, CDR2 YYDKDF (reference sequence). CDR3 amino acids: CATSGEGQYRESDTQYF. The CDR3, as DNA: TGTGCCACCAGCGGGGAAGGACAGTATAGAGAATCGGATACGCAGTATTTT.

The J gene is TRBJ1-5, the V gene TRBV6-1; D unresolved. Per germline, CDR1 MNHNS and CDR2 SASEGT. V lost 6 bases to trimming and J lost 0 bases, with 12 bases between them. This CDR3 is built from 15 residues. The CDR3 bases are TGTGCCAGCAGCGAGGTCAGCTATAGCAATCAGCCCCAGCATTTT. Translated: CASSEVSYSNQPQHF.

The V gene is TRBV15, the J gene TRBJ2-7, with 10 bases lining up with TRBD2. Germline CDR1 reads LNHNV; CDR2 reads YYDKDF (reference sequence). With V trimmed by 4 bases and J by 5 bases, 8 bases remained unmatched. The CDR3 spans 15 residues. This chain's CDR3 is CATSTNSGGFDEQYF. In DNA form, the CDR3 reads TGTGCCACCAGCACGAATAGCGGGGGGTTCGACGAGCAGTACTTC.

The J gene is TRBJ2-1, the V gene TRBV7-2; a possible D gene is TRBD2 (5 bases). V was cut by 6 bases and J by 8 bases, with 20 bases left in between. The CDR3 totals 15 residues. Germline CDR1 and CDR2: SGHTA and FQGNSA. Written as DNA, the CDR3 is TGTGCCAGCAGAATCCGGGATAGCCTTTACTATGAGCAGTTCTTC. This encodes CASRIRDSLYYEQFF.

The chain joins TRBV10-1 to TRBJ2-1; 13 bases are shared with TRBD2. The CDR3 consists of 16 residues. The junction had 6 bases not matched to a gene; V was cut back by 4 bases and J by 6 bases. Germline-derived CDR1 and CDR2 are WNHNN and SYGVQD (reference sequence). The CDR3 DNA reads as TGCGCCAGCAGTGCCGGTTGGACTAGCGGGAGCAATGAGCAGTTCTTC. The encoded protein is CASSAGWTSGSNEQFF.